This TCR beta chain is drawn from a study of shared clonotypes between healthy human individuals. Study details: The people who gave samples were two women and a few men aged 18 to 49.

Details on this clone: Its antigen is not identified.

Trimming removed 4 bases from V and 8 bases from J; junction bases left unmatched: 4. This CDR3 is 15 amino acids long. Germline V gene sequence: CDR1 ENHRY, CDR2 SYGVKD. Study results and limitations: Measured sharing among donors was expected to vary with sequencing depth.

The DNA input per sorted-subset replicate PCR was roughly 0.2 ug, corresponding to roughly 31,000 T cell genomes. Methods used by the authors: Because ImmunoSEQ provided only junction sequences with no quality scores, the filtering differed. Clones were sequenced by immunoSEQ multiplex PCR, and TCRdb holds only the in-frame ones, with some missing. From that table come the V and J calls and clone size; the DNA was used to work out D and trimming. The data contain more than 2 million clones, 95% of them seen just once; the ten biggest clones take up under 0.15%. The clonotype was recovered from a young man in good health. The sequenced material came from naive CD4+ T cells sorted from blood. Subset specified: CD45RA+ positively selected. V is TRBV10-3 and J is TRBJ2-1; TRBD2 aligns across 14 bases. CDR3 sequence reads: CAISGGLAGVDEQFF. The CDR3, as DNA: TGTGCCATCAGTGGGGGACTAGCGGGGGTCGATGAGCAGTTCTTC.